This T cell receptor beta chain was profiled in a study of blood T cell repertoires in COVID-19. Sequencing was performed with immunoSEQ multiplex PCR; in TCRdb, only in-frame clones are kept and a portion is missing. The sample lists around 250,000 clones; roughly 80% were seen once. Germline V gene sequence: CDR1 MDHEN, CDR2 SYDVKM. V shed 6 bases and J shed 0 bases, with 12 bases lying between them. CDR3 length: 14 residues. The V gene is TRBV28, the J gene TRBJ2-7; TRBD2 is a possible D gene (6 bases). This receptor was obtained from a woman aged 18-35 years with acute or convalescent COVID-19. Specimen: peripheral blood. The DNA of the CDR3 is TGTGCCAGCAGCCTATTGGGGGGCTCCTACGAGCAGTACTTC. Protein product: CASSLLGGSYEQYF.